This T cell receptor beta chain was sequenced for a study of Graves' ophthalmopathy and Graves' hyperthyroidism. Overall study findings and caveats: Blood also carried most expanded thyroid clonotypes exceeding 0.001 frequency. For separating ophthalmopathy from stable hyperthyroidism, a 13-signature model gave 85% to 90% sensitivity and 75% to 83% specificity.

The germline gives CDR1 GTSNPN, CDR2 SVGIG (reference sequence). V was clipped by 3 bases and J by 2 bases; unmatched bases: 7. This CDR3 has 15 residues. The TCR beta CDR3 regions underwent amplification from RNA transcripts. The library came from an HTBI-primed first-round RT-PCR and a second-round multiplex PCR. One entry per CDR3 protein, called by TCRdb with MiXCR from the multiplex PCR reads. The sample lists over a million distinct CDR3 sequences; about two fifths were seen once. The evidence that diagnosis relied on was clinical symptoms, serum thyroxine, TRAb, thyroid ultrasound and orbital computed tomography. Note on this clonotype: Its antigen is undetermined.

This receptor was taken from an adult man with Graves' hyperthyroidism. The chain is built from TRBV30 and TRBJ2-5; 9 positions match TRBD2. The sequenced sample was peripheral blood or thyroid tissue (not recorded which). DNA for the CDR3: TGTGCCTGGAGCACAACGGGACTAGCTCAAGAGACCCAGTACTTC. Translated, it gives CAWSTTGLAQETQYF.